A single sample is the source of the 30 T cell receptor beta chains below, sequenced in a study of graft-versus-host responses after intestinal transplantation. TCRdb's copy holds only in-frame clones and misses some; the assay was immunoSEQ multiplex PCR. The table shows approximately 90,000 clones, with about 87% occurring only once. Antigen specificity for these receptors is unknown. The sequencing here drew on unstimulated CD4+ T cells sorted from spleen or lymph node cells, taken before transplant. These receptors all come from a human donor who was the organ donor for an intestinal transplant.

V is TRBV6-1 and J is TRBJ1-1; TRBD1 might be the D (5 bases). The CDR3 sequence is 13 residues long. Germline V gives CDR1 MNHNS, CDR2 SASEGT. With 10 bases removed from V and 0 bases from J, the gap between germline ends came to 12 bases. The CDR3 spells CATAGNVNTEAFF. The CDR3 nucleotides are TGTGCCACAGCAGGGAACGTGAACACTGAAGCTTTCTTT.

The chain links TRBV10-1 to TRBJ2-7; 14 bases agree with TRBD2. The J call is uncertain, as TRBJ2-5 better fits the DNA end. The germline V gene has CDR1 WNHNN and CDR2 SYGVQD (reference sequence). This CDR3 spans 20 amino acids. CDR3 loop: CASSDLSGTSGGGGQETQYF. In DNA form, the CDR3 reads TGCGCCAGCAGTGATCTTTCCGGGACTAGCGGGGGAGGGGGCCAAGAGACCCAGTACTTC.

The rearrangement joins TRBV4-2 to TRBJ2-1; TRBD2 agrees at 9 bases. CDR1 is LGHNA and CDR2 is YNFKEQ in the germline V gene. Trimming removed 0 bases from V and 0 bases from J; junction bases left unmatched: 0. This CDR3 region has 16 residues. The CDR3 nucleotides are TGTGCCAGCAGCCAAGAACTAGCGGGCTCCTACAATGAGCAGTTCTTC. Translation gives CASSQELAGSYNEQFF.

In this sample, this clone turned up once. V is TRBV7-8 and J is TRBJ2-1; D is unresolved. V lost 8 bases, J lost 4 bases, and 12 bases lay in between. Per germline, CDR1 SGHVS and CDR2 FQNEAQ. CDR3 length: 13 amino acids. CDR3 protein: CASLDGRYNEQFF. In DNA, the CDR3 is TGTGCCAGCCTCGATGGGCGTTACAATGAGCAGTTCTTC.

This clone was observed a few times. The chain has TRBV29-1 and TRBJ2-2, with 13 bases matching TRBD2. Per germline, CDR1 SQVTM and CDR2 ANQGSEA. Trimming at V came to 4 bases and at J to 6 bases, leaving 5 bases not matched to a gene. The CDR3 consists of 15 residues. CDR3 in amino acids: CSVGGLAGNPGELFF. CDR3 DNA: TGCAGCGTTGGGGGACTAGCGGGAAACCCCGGGGAGCTGTTTTTT.

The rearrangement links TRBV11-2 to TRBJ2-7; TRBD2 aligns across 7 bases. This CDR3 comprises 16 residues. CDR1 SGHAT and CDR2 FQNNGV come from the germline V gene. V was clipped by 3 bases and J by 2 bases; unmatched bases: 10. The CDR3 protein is CASSFRSSGAPYEQYF. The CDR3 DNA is TGTGCCAGCAGCTTCAGATCTAGCGGAGCCCCCTACGAGCAGTACTTC.

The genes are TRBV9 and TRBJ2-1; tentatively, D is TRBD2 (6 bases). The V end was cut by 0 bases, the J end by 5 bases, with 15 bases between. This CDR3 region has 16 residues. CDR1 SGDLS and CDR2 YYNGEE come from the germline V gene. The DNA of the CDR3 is TGTGCCAGCAGCGTAGAGGTATGGGGACTTGACAATGAGCAGTTCTTC. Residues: CASSVEVWGLDNEQFF.

Written as DNA, the CDR3 is TGCGCCAGCAGCGACCGGGGGACAGGGAAGGAGACCCAGTACTTC. It translates to CASSDRGTGKETQYF. The chain has TRBV5-1 and TRBJ2-5; 9 nucleotides agree with TRBD1. With V trimmed by 4 bases and J by 5 bases, 9 bases remained unmatched. The CDR3 extends over 15 amino acids. Germline assignment: CDR1 SGHRS and CDR2 YFSETQ.

The CDR3 here is CASRESPTPDNEQFF. CDR3 DNA: TGTGCCAGTAGGGAGTCACCAACCCCGGACAATGAGCAGTTCTTC. The V gene is TRBV19, the J gene TRBJ2-1, with D unclear. Per the germline V gene, CDR1 is LNHDA and CDR2 is SQIVND (reference sequence). This CDR3 has 15 amino acids. V was pared by 6 bases and J by 5 bases, with 17 bases between.

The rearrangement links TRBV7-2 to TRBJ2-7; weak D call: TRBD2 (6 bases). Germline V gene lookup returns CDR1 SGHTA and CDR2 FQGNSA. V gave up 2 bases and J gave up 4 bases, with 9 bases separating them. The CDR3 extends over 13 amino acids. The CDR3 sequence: CASSLQEGYEQYF. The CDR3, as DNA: TGTGCCAGCAGCTTACAGGAGGGATACGAGCAGTACTTC.

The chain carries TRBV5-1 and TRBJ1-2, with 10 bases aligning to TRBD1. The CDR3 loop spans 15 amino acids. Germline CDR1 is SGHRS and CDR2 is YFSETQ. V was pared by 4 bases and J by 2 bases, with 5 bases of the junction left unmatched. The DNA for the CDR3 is TGCGCCAGCAGCCGCGGGACAGGGGTCAACTATGGCTACACCTTC. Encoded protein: CASSRGTGVNYGYTF.

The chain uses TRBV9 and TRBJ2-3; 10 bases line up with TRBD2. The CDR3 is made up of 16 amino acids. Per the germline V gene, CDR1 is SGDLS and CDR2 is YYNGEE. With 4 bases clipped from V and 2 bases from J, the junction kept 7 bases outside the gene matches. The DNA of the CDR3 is TGTGCCAGCAGCATTCGGACTAGCGGAGACACAGATACGCAGTATTTT. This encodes CASSIRTSGDTDTQYF.

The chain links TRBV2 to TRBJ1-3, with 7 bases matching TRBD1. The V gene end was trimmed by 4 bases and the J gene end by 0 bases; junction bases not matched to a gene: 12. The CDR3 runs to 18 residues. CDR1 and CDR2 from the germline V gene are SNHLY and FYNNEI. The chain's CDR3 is CASSVRDSSSYSGNTIYF. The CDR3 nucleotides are TGTGCCAGCAGTGTCCGGGACAGCTCATCCTACTCTGGAAACACCATATATTTT.

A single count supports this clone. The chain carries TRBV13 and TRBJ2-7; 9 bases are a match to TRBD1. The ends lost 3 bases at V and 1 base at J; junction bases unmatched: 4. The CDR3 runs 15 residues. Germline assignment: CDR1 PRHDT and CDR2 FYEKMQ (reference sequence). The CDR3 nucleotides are TGTGCCAGCAGCTTTCCGGGACAGGGATCCTACGAGCAGTACTTC. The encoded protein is CASSFPGQGSYEQYF.

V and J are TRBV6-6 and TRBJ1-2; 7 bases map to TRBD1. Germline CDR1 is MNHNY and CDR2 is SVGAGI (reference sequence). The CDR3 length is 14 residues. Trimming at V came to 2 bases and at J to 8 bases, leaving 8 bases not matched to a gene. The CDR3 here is CASSYLGQPGGYTF. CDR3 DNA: TGTGCCAGCAGTTACCTGGGACAGCCCGGGGGCTACACCTTC.

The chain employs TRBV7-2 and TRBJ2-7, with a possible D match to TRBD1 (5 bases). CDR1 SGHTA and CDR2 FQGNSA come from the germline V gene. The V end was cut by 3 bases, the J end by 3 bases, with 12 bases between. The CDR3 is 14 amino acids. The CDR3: CASSFPGRVYEQYF. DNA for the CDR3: TGTGCCAGCAGCTTCCCGGGCAGGGTCTACGAGCAGTACTTC.

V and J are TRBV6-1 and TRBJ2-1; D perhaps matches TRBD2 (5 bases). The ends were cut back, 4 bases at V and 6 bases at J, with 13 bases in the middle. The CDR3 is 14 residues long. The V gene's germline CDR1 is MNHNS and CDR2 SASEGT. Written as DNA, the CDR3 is TGTGCCAGCAGTGGACTAACCACGACCAATGAGCAGTTCTTC. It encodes CASSGLTTTNEQFF.

The CDR3 sequence: CASSLGGTEANYGYTF. In DNA, the CDR3 is TGTGCCAGCAGCTTGGGAGGGACGGAAGCTAACTATGGCTACACCTTC. The rearrangement uses TRBV7-2 and TRBJ1-2, with a weak D call TRBD1 (5 bases). Trimming removed 3 bases from V and 0 bases from J, with 14 bases in between. From germline, CDR1 is SGHTA and CDR2 FQGNSA. CDR3 size: 16 residues.

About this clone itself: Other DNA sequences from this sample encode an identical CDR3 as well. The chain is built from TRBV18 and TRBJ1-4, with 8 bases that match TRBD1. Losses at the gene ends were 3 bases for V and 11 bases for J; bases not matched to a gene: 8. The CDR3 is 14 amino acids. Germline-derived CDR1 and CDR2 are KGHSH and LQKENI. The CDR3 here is CASSPGQGRYKLFF. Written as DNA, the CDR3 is TGTGCCAGCTCACCCGGACAGGGAAGGTATAAACTGTTTTTT.

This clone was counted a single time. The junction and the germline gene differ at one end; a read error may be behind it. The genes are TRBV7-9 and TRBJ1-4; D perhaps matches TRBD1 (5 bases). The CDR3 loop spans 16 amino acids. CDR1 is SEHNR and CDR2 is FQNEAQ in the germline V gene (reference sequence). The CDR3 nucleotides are TGTGCCAGCAGCCTAGCTGGGGGAGGGACTAATGAAAAACTGTTTTTT. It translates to CASSLAGGGTNEKLFF.

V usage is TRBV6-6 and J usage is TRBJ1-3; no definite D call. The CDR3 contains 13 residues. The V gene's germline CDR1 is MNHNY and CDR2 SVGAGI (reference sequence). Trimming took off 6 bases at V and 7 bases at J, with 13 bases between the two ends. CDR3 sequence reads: CASRPFSGNTIYF. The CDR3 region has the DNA TGTGCCAGCAGACCGTTCTCCGGGAACACCATATATTTT.

The CDR3 spells CASSLGGLEQYF. The DNA for the CDR3 is TGTGCCAGCAGCTTAGGGGGGCTTGAGCAGTACTTC. This chain links TRBV7-9 with TRBJ2-7, with D possibly being TRBD1 (6 bases). V lost 1 base to trimming and J lost 7 bases, with 8 bases between them. CDR3 length: 12 residues. Germline values: CDR1 SEHNR, CDR2 FQNEAQ (reference sequence).

For the CDR3, the DNA is TGTGCCACCAGAGGATGGAGCGGTTTATCTGTAGAGACCCAGTACTTC. Its protein is CATRGWSGLSVETQYF. The V call is TRBV15, the J call TRBJ2-5, with D possibly matching TRBD2 (5 bases). V lost 6 bases to trimming and J lost 4 bases, with 21 bases between them. The CDR3 has 16 residues. Germline V gene sequence: CDR1 LNHNV, CDR2 YYDKDF (reference sequence).

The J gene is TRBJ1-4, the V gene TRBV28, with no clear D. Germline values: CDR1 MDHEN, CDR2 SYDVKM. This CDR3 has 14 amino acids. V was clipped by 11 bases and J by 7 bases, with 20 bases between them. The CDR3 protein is CASATLRGREKLFF. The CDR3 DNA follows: TGTGCCTCCGCAACACTACGGGGTCGTGAAAAACTGTTTTTT.

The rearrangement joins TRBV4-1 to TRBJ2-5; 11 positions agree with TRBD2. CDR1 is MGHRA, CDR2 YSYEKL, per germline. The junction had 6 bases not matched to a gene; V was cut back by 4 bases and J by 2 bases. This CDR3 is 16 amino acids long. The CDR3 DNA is TGCGCCAGCAGCCGGTCAGCTAGCGGGGGGCAAGAGACCCAGTACTTC. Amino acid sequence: CASSRSASGGQETQYF.

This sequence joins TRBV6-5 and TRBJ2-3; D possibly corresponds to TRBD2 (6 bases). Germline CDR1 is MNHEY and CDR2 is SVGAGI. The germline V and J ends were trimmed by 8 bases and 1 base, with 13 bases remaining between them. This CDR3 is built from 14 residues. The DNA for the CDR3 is TGTGCCAGCGCGCCACTAGCCCGCACAGATACGCAGTATTTT. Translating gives CASAPLARTDTQYF.

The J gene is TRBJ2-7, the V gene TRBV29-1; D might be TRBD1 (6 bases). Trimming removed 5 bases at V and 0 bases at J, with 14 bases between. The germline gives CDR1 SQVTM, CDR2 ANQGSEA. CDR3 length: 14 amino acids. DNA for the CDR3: TGCAGCGTTCGAGGGGACATCCCCTCCTACGAGCAGTACTTC. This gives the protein CSVRGDIPSYEQYF.

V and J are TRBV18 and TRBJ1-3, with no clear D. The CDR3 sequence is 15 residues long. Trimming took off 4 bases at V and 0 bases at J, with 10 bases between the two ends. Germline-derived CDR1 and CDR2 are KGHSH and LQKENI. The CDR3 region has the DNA TGTGCCAGCTCACGAGAACGGGTCTCTGGAAACACCATATATTTT. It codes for CASSRERVSGNTIYF.

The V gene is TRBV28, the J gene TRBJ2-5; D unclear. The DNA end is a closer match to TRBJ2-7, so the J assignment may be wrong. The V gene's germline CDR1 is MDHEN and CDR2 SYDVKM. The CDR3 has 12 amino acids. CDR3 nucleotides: TGTGCCATGGCCGGACCAGACTACGAGCAGTACTTC. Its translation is CAMAGPDYEQYF.

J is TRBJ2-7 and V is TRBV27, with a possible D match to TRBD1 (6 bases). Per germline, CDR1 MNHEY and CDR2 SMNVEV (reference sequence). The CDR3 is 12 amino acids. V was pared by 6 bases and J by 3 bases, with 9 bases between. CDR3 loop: CASRQGNYEQYF. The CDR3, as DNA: TGTGCCAGCAGACAGGGCAACTACGAGCAGTACTTC.